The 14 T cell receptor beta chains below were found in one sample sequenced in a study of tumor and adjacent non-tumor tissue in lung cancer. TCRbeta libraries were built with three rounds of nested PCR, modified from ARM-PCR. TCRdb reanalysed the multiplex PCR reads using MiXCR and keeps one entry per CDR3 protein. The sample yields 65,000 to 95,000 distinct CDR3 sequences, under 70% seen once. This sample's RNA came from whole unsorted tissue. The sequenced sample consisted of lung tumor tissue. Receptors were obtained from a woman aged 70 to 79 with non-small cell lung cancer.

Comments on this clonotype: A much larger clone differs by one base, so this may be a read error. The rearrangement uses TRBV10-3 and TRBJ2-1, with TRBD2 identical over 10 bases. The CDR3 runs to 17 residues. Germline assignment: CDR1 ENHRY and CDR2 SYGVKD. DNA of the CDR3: TGTGCCACCTTGACTACCGGGACTAGCGTTGCCTACGATGAGCAGTTCTTC. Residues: CATLTTGTSVAYDEQFF.

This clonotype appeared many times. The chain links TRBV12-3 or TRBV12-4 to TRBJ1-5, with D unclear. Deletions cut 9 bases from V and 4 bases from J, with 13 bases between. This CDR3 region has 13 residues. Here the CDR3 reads CASPKVFNQPQHF. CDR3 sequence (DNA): TGTGCCAGTCCTAAGGTTTTTAATCAGCCCCAGCATTTT.

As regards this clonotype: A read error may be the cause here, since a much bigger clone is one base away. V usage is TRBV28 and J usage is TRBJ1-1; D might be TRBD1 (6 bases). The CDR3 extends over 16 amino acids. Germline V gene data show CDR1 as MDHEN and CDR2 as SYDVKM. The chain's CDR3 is CASSSHGLGARTEAVF. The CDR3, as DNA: TGTGCCAGCAGTTCGCACGGACTGGGGGCACGGACTGAAGCTGTCTTT. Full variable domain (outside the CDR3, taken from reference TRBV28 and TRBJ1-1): DVKVTQSSRYLVKRTGEKVFLECVQDMDHENMFWYRQDPGLGLRLIYFSYDVKMKEKGDIPEGYSVSREKKERFSLILESASTNQTSMYLCASSSHGLGARTEAVFGQGTRLTVV.

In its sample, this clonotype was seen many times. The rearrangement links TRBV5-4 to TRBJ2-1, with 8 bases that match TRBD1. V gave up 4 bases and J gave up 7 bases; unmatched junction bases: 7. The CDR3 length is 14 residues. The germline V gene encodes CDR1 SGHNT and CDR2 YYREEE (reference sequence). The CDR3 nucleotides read TGTGCCAGCAGCGGAGGACAGGGTAGGAATGAGCAGTTCTTC. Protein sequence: CASSGGQGRNEQFF.

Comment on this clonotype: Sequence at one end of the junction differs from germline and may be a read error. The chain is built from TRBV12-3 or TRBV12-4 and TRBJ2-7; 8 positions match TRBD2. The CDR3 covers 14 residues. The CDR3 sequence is CTSSPGTSPSEQYF. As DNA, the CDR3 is TGTACCAGCAGTCCAGGGACTAGTCCATCCGAGCAGTACTTC.

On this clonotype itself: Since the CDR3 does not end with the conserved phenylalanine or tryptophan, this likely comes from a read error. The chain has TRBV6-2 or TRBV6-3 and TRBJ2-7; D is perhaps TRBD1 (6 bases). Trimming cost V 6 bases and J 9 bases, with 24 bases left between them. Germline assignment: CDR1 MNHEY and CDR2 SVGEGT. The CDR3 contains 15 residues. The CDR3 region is CASRGAALRAGGQYS. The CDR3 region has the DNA TGTGCCAGCAGGGGGGCTGCGTTGCGGGCTGGCGGGCAGTACTCC.

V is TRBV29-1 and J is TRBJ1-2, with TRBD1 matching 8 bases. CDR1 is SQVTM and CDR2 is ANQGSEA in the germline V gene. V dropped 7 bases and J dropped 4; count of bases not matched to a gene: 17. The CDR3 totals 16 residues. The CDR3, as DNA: TGCAGCGCTATGACAGGGGAGGTAGGATTTGTCTATGGCTACACCTTC. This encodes CSAMTGEVGFVYGYTF.

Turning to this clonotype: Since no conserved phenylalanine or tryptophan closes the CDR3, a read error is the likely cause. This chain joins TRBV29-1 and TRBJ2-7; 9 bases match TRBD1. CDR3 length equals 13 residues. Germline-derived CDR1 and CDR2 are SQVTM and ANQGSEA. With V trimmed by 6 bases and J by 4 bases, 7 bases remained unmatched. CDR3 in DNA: TGCAGCGTCCGGGACAGGGACTCTTACGAGCAGTACTTA. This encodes CSVRDRDSYEQYL.

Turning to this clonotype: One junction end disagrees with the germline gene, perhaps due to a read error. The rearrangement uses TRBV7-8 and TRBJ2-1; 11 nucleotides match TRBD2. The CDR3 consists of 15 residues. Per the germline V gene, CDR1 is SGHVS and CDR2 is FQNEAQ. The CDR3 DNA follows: TGTACCAGCAGCCTAGCGGGAGGTCCTGGGAATGAGCAGTTCTTC. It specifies CTSSLAGGPGNEQFF.

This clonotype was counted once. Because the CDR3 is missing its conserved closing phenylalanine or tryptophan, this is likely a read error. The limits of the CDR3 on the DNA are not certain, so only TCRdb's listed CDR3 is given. The CDR3 loop is CASSTTSGRFYNEQFI. The chain joins TRBV6-6 to TRBJ2-1; no DNA check was done on the table's D call, TRBD2. 16 amino acids form the CDR3, both terminal residues included. Germline values: CDR1 MNHNY, CDR2 SVGAGI (reference sequence).

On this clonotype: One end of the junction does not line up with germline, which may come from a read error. The CDR3 is CAGSLGQGAFTF. The DNA of the CDR3 is TGTGCCGGCAGCCTGGGACAGGGGGCGTTCACCTTC. This sequence joins TRBV7-9 and TRBJ1-2; 12 nucleotides line up with TRBD1. The CDR3 covers 12 residues. Germline V gene sequence: CDR1 SEHNR, CDR2 FQNEAQ (reference sequence).

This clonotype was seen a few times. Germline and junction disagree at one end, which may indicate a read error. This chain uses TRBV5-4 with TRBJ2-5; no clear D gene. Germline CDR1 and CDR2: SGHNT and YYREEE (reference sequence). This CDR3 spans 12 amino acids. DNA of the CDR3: TGTACCAGCAGCACAGCACAAGAGACCCAGTACTTC. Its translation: CTSSTAQETQYF. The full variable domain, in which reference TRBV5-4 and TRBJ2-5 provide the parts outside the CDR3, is ETGVTQSPTHLIKTRGQQVTLRCSSQSGHNTVSWYQQALGQGPQFIFQYYREEENGRGNFPPRFSGLQFPNYSSELNVNALELDDSALYLCTSSTAQETQYFGPGTRLLVL.

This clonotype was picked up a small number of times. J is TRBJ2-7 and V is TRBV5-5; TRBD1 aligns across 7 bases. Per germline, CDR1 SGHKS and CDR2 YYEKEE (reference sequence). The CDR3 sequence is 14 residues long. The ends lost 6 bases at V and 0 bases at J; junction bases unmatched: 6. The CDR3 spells CASKPGTDSYEQYF. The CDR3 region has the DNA TGTGCCAGCAAGCCCGGGACAGACTCCTACGAGCAGTACTTC.

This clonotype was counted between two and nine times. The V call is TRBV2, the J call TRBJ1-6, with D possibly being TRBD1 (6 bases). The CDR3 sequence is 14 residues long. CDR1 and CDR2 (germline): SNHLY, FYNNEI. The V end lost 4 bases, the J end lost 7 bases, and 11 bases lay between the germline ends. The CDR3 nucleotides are TGTGCCAGCAGTGTCAGGGGTGGAAATTCACCCCTCCACTTT. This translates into CASSVRGGNSPLHF.